This T cell receptor beta chain is from a study of identical twins. Study-wide points: Within twin pairs, the out-of-frame alpha sequences they shared showed excess low generation probability.

Concerning this clonotype: Its specificity is not known.

The CDR3 is 13 residues long. V dropped 1 base and J dropped 3 bases, with 8 bases sitting between them. CDR1 is SQVTM and CDR2 is ANQGSEA in the germline V gene. A universal primer site was added by template switching, and unique molecular identifiers were carried by the cDNA. In TCRdb, the 5' RACE reads were re-called with MiXCR into one record per CDR3 protein. The sample records about 20,000 distinct CDR3 sequences, around 70% being singletons. The sequence was obtained from a young woman in good health. This table probably holds off-target reads from a library built for another chain. The specimen was memory (CD45RO+) T cells sorted from blood. The chain couples TRBV29-1 to TRBJ2-3, with a possible D match to TRBD2 (6 bases). This CDR3 is CSVEGLATDTQYF. CDR3 DNA sequence: TGCAGCGTTGAAGGGCTAGCGACAGATACGCAGTATTTT.